A selection of T cell receptor beta chains follows, all from one sample in a study of blood T cell repertoires in COVID-19. Produced via immunoSEQ multiplex PCR; TCRdb's table is partial and in-frame only. The table lists around 53,000 clones, 85% to 90% of them singletons. The sequencing sample was made of peripheral blood. These receptors were obtained from a man aged 45-60 years with acute or convalescent COVID-19. Both conserved end residues are part of each CDR3. The D gene is left open where the match is weak. Size values are once, few and many counts, or a class for expanded clones, and some rows have none.

TRBV12-5	TRBJ1-5	.	.	TGTGCTAGTTCCCGCGGGACGACCCTCAATCAGCCCCAGCATTTT	CASSRGTTLNQPQHF
TRBV20-1	TRBJ2-3	TRBD1	.	TGCAGTGCTAGTCTCGTCAGGGGGCGAGAGGCAGATACGCAGTATTTT	CSASLVRGREADTQYF
TRBV5-1	TRBJ2-7	TRBD2	.	TGCGCCAGCAGCTCCACCGGGACTACCGACCTACTCTACGAGCAGTACTTC	CASSSTGTTDLLYEQYF
TRBV18	TRBJ1-5	TRBD1	.	TGTGCCAGCTCACCACCCGGGACAGGGGCAGGGGGTTCACCCCAGCATTTT	CASSPPGTGAGGSPQHF
TRBV18	TRBJ2-7	TRBD2	.	TGTGCCAGCTCTCCTAGACTAGCCCCCTACGAGCAGTACTTC	CASSPRLAPYEQYF
TRBV27	TRBJ2-3	.	.	TGTGCCAGCAGTTATCGCGCGAAAGCAGATACGCAGTATTTT	CASSYRAKADTQYF
TRBV5-1	TRBJ2-1	.	few	TGCGCCAGCAACTCGGACAGCCCCTACAATGAGCAGTTCTTC	CASNSDSPYNEQFF
TRBV7-9	TRBJ1-6	.	.	TGTGCCAGCACCCTTGGCACGGGGGGCTATAATTCACCCCTCCACTTT	CASTLGTGGYNSPLHF
TRBV6-5	TRBJ1-5	.	few	TGTGCCAGCAGTCTCGCGGCTTTCCAGCATTTT	CASSLAAFQHF
TRBV28	TRBJ1-5	TRBD1	.	TGTGCCAGCAGTTTATGGATACAGGGGGCAGATCAGCCCCAGCATTTT	CASSLWIQGADQPQHF
TRBV5-6	TRBJ2-7	TRBD2	.	TGTGCCAGCAGCTTGAGGCGGGAGGGCCTTTTCCACGAGCAGTACTTC	CASSLRREGLFHEQYF
TRBV7-9	TRBJ2-2	.	once	TGTGCCAGCAGCTCAGTCACCGGGGAGCTGTTTTTT	CASSSVTGELFF
TRBV3-1/TRBV3-2	TRBJ2-7	TRBD1	.	TGTGCCAGCAGCCCCCGGGACAGGGGGCTCTCCTACGAGCAGTACTTC	CASSPRDRGLSYEQYF
TRBV7-8	TRBJ2-1	TRBD1	.	TGTGCCAGCAGCACTAGACAGGGTTTCTTGGGCAATGAGCAGTTCTTC	CASSTRQGFLGNEQFF
TRBV19	TRBJ2-3	.	.	TGTGCCAGTAATCCCCCCGGGTTGGATACGCAGTATTTT	CASNPPGLDTQYF
TRBV29-1	TRBJ1-1	.	.	TGCAGCGTTAACCATGGCAATGAAGCTTTCTTT	CSVNHGNEAFF
TRBV18	TRBJ2-5	.	.	TGTGCCAGCTCACCGAGTGCTAACGGGGAGACCCAGTACTTC	CASSPSANGETQYF
TRBV6-5	TRBJ1-5	TRBD1	.	TGTGCCAGCAGCTCGGGACAGGGGAAACAGCCCCAGCATTTT	CASSSGQGKQPQHF
TRBV12-5	TRBJ2-1	.	.	TGTGCTAGTGGTTTGCAGGGCAACGAGAATGAGCAGTTCTTC	CASGLQGNENEQFF
TRBV6-5	TRBJ1-2	TRBD1	.	TGTGCCAGCAGACGGGACAGGACTAACTATGGCTACACCTTC	CASRRDRTNYGYTF
TRBV5-1	TRBJ1-2	TRBD1	few	TGCGCCAGCAGCTTGAAAGGACAGGGGGACGTTGATGGCTACACCTTC	CASSLKGQGDVDGYTF
TRBV11-2	TRBJ1-6	.	.	TGTGCCAGCAGCTTACGAGGGCCACCCCTTAATTCACCCCTCCACTTT	CASSLRGPPLNSPLHF
TRBV4-1	TRBJ1-3	.	few	TGCGCCAGCAGCCAAGAGGAGACTGGAAACACCATATATTTT	CASSQEETGNTIYF
TRBV18	TRBJ2-7	.	once	TGTGCCAGCTCACACCCGAGCGGCTACGAGCAGTACTTC	CASSHPSGYEQYF
TRBV7-9	TRBJ2-1	.	.	TGTGCCAGCAGCTTAACTATTGAGCAGTTCTTC	CASSLTIEQFF
TRBV11-3	TRBJ2-3	.	.	TGTGCCAGCAGCTTAGTCGGACAGTCAGATACGCAGTATTTT	CASSLVGQSDTQYF
TRBV10-3	TRBJ2-7	.	.	TGTGCCACAGGGGTGTTTGGCGAGCAGTACTTC	CATGVFGEQYF
TRBV7-8	TRBJ2-6	.	.	TGTGCCAGCAGCTTAGTTATCAGAATTACCTCTGGGGCCAACGTCCTGACTTTC	CASSLVIRITSGANVLTF
TRBV5-1	TRBJ1-5	TRBD1	.	TGCGCCAGCAGCTTAGGGACAGGGGGCGAGCCCCAGCATTTT	CASSLGTGGEPQHF
TRBV5-4	TRBJ2-1	.	.	TGTGCCAGCAGCCTCCCCGGAAGCGGCGCCTACAATGAGCAGTTCTTC	CASSLPGSGAYNEQFF
TRBV7-3	TRBJ1-2	TRBD1	.	TGTGCCAGCAGCCCGGGACCTGGACAGGACTATGGCTACACCTTC	CASSPGPGQDYGYTF
TRBV12-3/TRBV12-4	TRBJ2-5	TRBD2	.	TGTGCCAGCAGTCGGACTAGCCTGGAGACCCAGTACTTC	CASSRTSLETQYF
TRBV5-1	TRBJ2-7	.	.	TGCGCCAGCAGCTTGCCACCCTTGGCTAGGAACGAGCAGTACTTC	CASSLPPLARNEQYF
TRBV11-2	TRBJ2-3	.	.	TGTGCCAGCAGCCCACGAGGGCGGGGGCTTTTGGGGAGCACAGATACGCAGTATTTT	CASSPRGRGLLGSTDTQYF
TRBV7-9	TRBJ1-1	.	.	TGTGCCAGCAGCTTAGGAGGGTGGATCACTGAAGCTTTCTTT	CASSLGGWITEAFF
TRBV12-5	TRBJ2-7	.	.	TGTGCTAGTGCCCCCGGACTTTACGAGCAGTACTTC	CASAPGLYEQYF
TRBV28	TRBJ2-3	.	.	TGTGCCAGCAGTTTATGGGAGGCAGATACGCAGTATTTT	CASSLWEADTQYF
TRBV4-1	TRBJ1-4	.	.	TGCGCCAGCAGCCAACATTTGGCTTTAAACACTAATGAAAAACTGTTTTTT	CASSQHLALNTNEKLFF
TRBV7-6	TRBJ2-2	.	.	TGTGCCAGCAGCTTAGAACTCACCGGGGAGCTGTTTTTT	CASSLELTGELFF
TRBV2	TRBJ2-4	.	.	TGTGCCAGCAGTCTAGCCAAAAACATTCAGTACTTC	CASSLAKNIQYF